This TCR beta chain is from a study of CXCR3-negative and CXCR3-positive naive CD8 T cells. Background on the study: Sequencing yielded 150 million or so TRB reads, roughly 1.5 +/- 0.3 million per library. Broader study findings: CXCR3-positive naive cells carried more hydrophobic TRB CDR3s than CXCR3-negative naive cells did. Researchers report CXCR3 expression partially decreased after cryopreservation, with fresh PBMCs used in most assays. Memory CD8+ cells had much lower diversity, and both naive subsets had comparably high diversity.

There are 12 residues in the CDR3. CDR1 SGHAT and CDR2 FQDESV come from the germline V gene (reference sequence). TRB cDNA libraries were made by UMI-labeled 5' RACE. TCRdb re-called the 5' RACE reads; every CDR3 protein appears as one record, without DNA. The table for this sample gives 150,000 to 180,000 distinct CDR3 sequences. Comments on this clonotype: Its target is not known.

The receptor's source is a human donor in good health. Some clones in this sample may be carry-over from other donors' samples. This sequence joins TRBV11-1 and TRBJ2-7. The source material was naive CXCR3+ CD8+ T cells from blood. Documented subset: CD45RO-CCR7+CD27+CD95- naive CD8+ T cells expressing CXCR3 (TNR3+). The CDR3 protein is CASSLKTYEQYF. Drawing the rest from reference TRBV11-1 and TRBJ2-7, the complete variable domain is EAEVAQSPRYKITEKSQAVAFWCDPISGHATLYWYRQILGQGPELLVQFQDESVVDDSQLPKDRFSAERLKGVDSTLKIQPAELGDSAMYLCASSLKTYEQYFGPGTRLTVT.